The 2 T cell receptor beta chains in this list originate from one sample, sequenced in a study of cytomegalovirus exposure and HLA in healthy donors (dated by TCRdb to about 2017). Receptors were amplified or captured by the immunoSEQ multiplex PCR assay. TCRdb limited this immuneACCESS table to in-frame rearrangements with V and J called. A share of clones is missing; checked studies link under half to unresolved V genes, and the rest is unexplained. This sample lists about 120,000 clones; roughly nine tenths were detected once. Clones ranked in the top ten supply 1.5% to 2% of the sample. The sequencing sample was made of PBMCs. These receptors were obtained from a woman under 30 in good health and CMV-seronegative.

The V gene is TRBV25-1, the J gene TRBJ2-1; D unresolved. Between the trimmed V and J ends, which lost 8 bases and 14 bases, there was a span of 22 bases. Germline V gene sequence: CDR1 MGHDK, CDR2 SYGVNS. The CDR3 has 13 residues. CDR3: CASSKPLRTPEFF. CDR3 DNA sequence: TGTGCCAGCTCTAAACCCCTACGAACGCCCGAGTTCTTC.

The gene calls are TRBV29-1 and TRBJ1-3; D uncertain. V was shortened by 6 bases and J by 1 base, with 19 bases between the two germline ends. The CDR3 loop spans 16 amino acids. Germline assignment: CDR1 SQVTM and CDR2 ANQGSEA. The CDR3 DNA reads as TGCAGCGTGTCCCTGAGGTTGAAGTTTTCTGGAAACACCATATATTTT. Its translation: CSVSLRLKFSGNTIYF. Using reference TRBV29-1 and TRBJ1-3 for the parts outside the CDR3, the full variable domain is SAVISQKPSRDICQRGTSLTIQCQVDSQVTMMFWYRQQPGQSLTLIATANQGSEATYESGFVIDKFPISRPNLTFSTLTVSNMSPEDSSIYLCSVSLRLKFSGNTIYFGEGSWLTVV.